The next 10 T cell receptor beta chains were all read from a single sample in a study of blood T cell repertoires in COVID-19 (dated by TCRdb to 2020 to 2021). Library generation was performed with the immunoSEQ multiplex PCR assay. This is the immuneACCESS table as TCRdb keeps it, with only in-frame sequences that have V and J called. A part of the clones is gone; compared with another copy, unresolved V genes explain less than half, and the rest is unexplained. In all, the sample holds roughly 220,000 clones, and 80% to 85% of those were seen once. Roughly 4.6% of the sample lies in the top ten. The sequenced material came from peripheral blood. Receptor source: a woman aged 55-69 years who had recovered from COVID-19.

The chain employs TRBV12-3 or TRBV12-4 and TRBJ2-7; TRBD1 agrees at 8 bases. The CDR3 consists of 12 residues. V lost 5 bases and J lost 11; bases outside the gene matches: 8. The CDR3 DNA follows: TGTGCCAGCAGTACCCGACAGGGGCGGGAGTACTTC. This codes for CASSTRQGREYF.

The rearrangement links TRBV7-9 to TRBJ1-2; D remains unclear. V was shortened by 10 bases and J by 3 bases, with 12 bases between the two germline ends. The CDR3 consists of 12 residues. Germline CDR1 is SEHNR and CDR2 is FQNEAQ (reference sequence). This chain's CDR3 is CAIPSGDYGYTF. CDR3 in DNA: TGTGCCATCCCGTCCGGAGACTATGGCTACACCTTC. Full variable domain (rest looked up from reference TRBV7-9 and TRBJ1-2): DTGVSQNPRHKITKRGQNVTFRCDPISEHNRLYWYRQTLGQGPEFLTYFQNEAQLEKSRLLSDRFSAERPKGSFSTLEIQRTEQGDSAMYLCAIPSGDYGYTFGSGTRLTVV.

This clone was observed once. CDR3 DNA sequence: TGTGCCAGTAGTATAGGAGGTTCGAGGGGCAATCAGCCCCAGCATTTT. Encoded protein: CASSIGGSRGNQPQHF. The chain combines TRBV19 with TRBJ1-5, with unresolved D. Germline-derived CDR1 and CDR2 are LNHDA and SQIVND (reference sequence). CDR3 length: 16 amino acids. V dropped 1 base and J dropped 2 bases, with 12 bases sitting between them.

This clone has just one count. The J gene is TRBJ2-1, the V gene TRBV10-3; 10 nucleotides agree with TRBD2. This CDR3 comprises 14 residues. The J segment lost 7 bases and the V segment lost 10 bases, leaving 10 bases of the junction unmatched. The V gene's germline CDR1 is ENHRY and CDR2 SYGVKD. The CDR3 here is CATMSGGDPNEQFF. Written as DNA, the CDR3 is TGTGCCACCATGAGCGGGGGGGATCCTAATGAGCAGTTCTTC.

V and J are TRBV5-1 and TRBJ2-7; 10 bases fit TRBD1. In germline, CDR1 is SGHRS, CDR2 YFSETQ. This CDR3 spans 15 amino acids. V gave up 4 bases and J gave up 0 bases; unmatched junction bases: 4. The CDR3 spells CASSPGQGPSYEQYF. CDR3 DNA: TGCGCCAGCAGCCCGGGACAGGGGCCCTCCTACGAGCAGTACTTC.

The J gene is TRBJ1-4, the V gene TRBV29-1, with D possibly TRBD1 on 5 matching bases. The CDR3 contains 12 residues. Germline lookup yields CDR1 SQVTM and CDR2 ANQGSEA. Deletions cut 3 bases from V and 7 bases from J, with 9 bases between. The CDR3 is CSVDSGFEKLFF. The DNA of the CDR3 is TGCAGCGTTGACTCAGGGTTTGAAAAACTGTTTTTT.

This chain links TRBV9 with TRBJ2-2; possible D gene TRBD2, 5 bases. The CDR3 runs to 16 residues. Germline lookup yields CDR1 SGDLS and CDR2 YYNGEE. Trimming left V 0 bases short and J 0 bases short, with 9 bases between. The CDR3 coding sequence is TGTGCCAGCAGCGTAGCTAGCTGGGCGAACACCGGGGAGCTGTTTTTT. Amino acid sequence: CASSVASWANTGELFF.

The J gene is TRBJ2-2, the V gene TRBV27; the D gene is possibly TRBD1 (6 bases). CDR1 and CDR2 (germline): MNHEY, SMNVEV (reference sequence). CDR3 size: 19 residues. Trimming removed 5 bases at V and 4 bases at J, with 26 bases between. The CDR3 loop reads CASSPTGTRRLWGTGELFF. Written as DNA, the CDR3 is TGTGCCAGCAGTCCTACCGGGACAAGGCGGTTGTGGGGCACCGGGGAGCTGTTTTTT.

The V and J genes are TRBV6-5 and TRBJ1-1; TRBD1 is a possible D gene (5 bases). The CDR3 sequence is 11 residues long. Germline V gives CDR1 MNHEY, CDR2 SVGAGI. V shed 6 bases and J shed 8 bases, with 10 bases lying between them. The CDR3 DNA reads as TGTGCCAGCAGCCGGGGGGGGGAAGCTTTCTTT. It codes for CASSRGGEAFF.

The V and J genes are TRBV7-2 and TRBJ2-7, with 7 nucleotides matching TRBD1. V dropped 2 bases and J dropped 3; count of bases not matched to a gene: 16. The CDR3 totals 18 residues. CDR1 is SGHTA and CDR2 is FQGNSA in the germline V gene. CDR3: CASSLFRQSQGTGYEQYF. The CDR3 nucleotides are TGTGCCAGCAGCTTATTCCGTCAATCACAGGGGACCGGCTACGAGCAGTACTTC.